The T cell receptor (beta chain) under discussion was sequenced for a study of blood T cell repertoires in COVID-19. Sequenced by immunoSEQ multiplex PCR; TCRdb stores in-frame clones only, minus some. The sample yields 60,000 to 85,000 clones, around 72% seen once. Germline assignment: CDR1 MNHEY and CDR2 SVGAGI. There are 14 residues in the CDR3. The junction had 5 bases not matched to a gene; V was cut back by 4 bases and J by 3 bases. The receptor was derived from a human donor with acute or convalescent COVID-19. The donor label of this sample is uncertain. The sample was peripheral blood. The V call is TRBV6-5, the J call TRBJ2-7; 8 nucleotides line up with TRBD2. The CDR3 sequence: CASSFGTRSYEQYV. CDR3 sequence (DNA): TGTGCCAGCAGTTTTGGGACTAGAAGCTACGAGCAGTACGTC.